This is a list of T cell receptor beta chains from one sample in a study of cytomegalovirus exposure and HLA in healthy donors. Repertoires were generated with immunoSEQ multiplex PCR, while TCRdb's copy carries only in-frame clones and drops some. Among 150,000 to 250,000 clones listed, roughly four fifths were seen once. Sequencing was done on a sample of PBMCs. All receptors come from a man younger than 40 in good health and CMV-seronegative. CDR3s include the opening cysteine and the closing phenylalanine or tryptophan. The D gene is left open where the match is weak. Not all rows give a size; the values are once, few, many and, for expanded clones, a class.

V	size	D	J	CDR3	DNA
TRBV7-2	.	TRBD2	TRBJ2-3	CASSLGGRAPDTQYF	TGTGCCAGCAGCTTAGGTGGGAGGGCGCCAGATACGCAGTATTTT
TRBV19	once	.	TRBJ2-2	CASSIIAENTGELFF	TGTGCCAGTAGTATTATAGCGGAGAACACCGGGGAGCTGTTTTTT
TRBV5-5	.	TRBD1	TRBJ1-2	CASSLDRGFTGYTF	TGTGCCAGCAGCTTGGACAGGGGGTTCACGGGCTACACCTTC
TRBV4-1	.	TRBD2	TRBJ2-1	CASSQRTREDEQFF	TGCGCCAGCAGCCAACGGACTAGAGAGGATGAGCAGTTCTTC
TRBV7-3	few	.	TRBJ1-1	CASSPGHVNTEAFF	TGTGCCAGCAGCCCGGGACATGTGAACACTGAAGCTTTCTTT
TRBV30	.	.	TRBJ1-5	CAWSLGKQPQHF	TGTGCCTGGAGTCTCGGGAAGCAGCCCCAGCATTTT
TRBV6-1	.	.	TRBJ1-5	CASSAAGRPPQHF	TGTGCCAGCAGTGCCGCGGGACGGCCGCCCCAGCATTTT
TRBV5-4	.	TRBD2	TRBJ2-1	CASSPTTGTSGYNEQFF	TGTGCCAGCAGCCCTACGACGGGGACTAGCGGGTACAATGAGCAGTTCTTC
TRBV9	.	.	TRBJ1-1	CASSVWGQDTEAFF	TGTGCCAGCAGCGTATGGGGGCAAGACACTGAAGCTTTCTTT
TRBV19	.	.	TRBJ1-2	CASSAPLQGEGDYGYTF	TGTGCCAGTAGCGCCCCATTACAGGGAGAAGGGGACTATGGCTACACCTTC
TRBV5-4	.	TRBD1	TRBJ2-4	CASSQTGGGNIQYF	TGTGCCAGCAGTCAGACAGGGGGTGGGAACATTCAGTATTTC
TRBV10-2	.	.	TRBJ1-1	CASVRTVPGTEAFF	TGCGCCAGCGTACGGACAGTCCCGGGCACTGAAGCTTTCTTT
TRBV11-2	.	TRBD2	TRBJ2-1	CASSLEPGREGQNEQFF	TGTGCCAGCAGCTTAGAGCCTGGGCGGGAGGGCCAAAATGAGCAGTTCTTC
TRBV7-9	.	TRBD2	TRBJ2-7	CASSWTSGRAEQYF	TGTGCCAGCAGCTGGACTAGCGGGAGGGCCGAGCAGTACTTC
TRBV5-4	few	.	TRBJ2-6	CASSLDGGAGANVLTF	TGTGCCAGCAGCTTGGACGGGGGAGCTGGGGCCAACGTCCTGACTTTC
TRBV6-5	few	.	TRBJ2-5	CASSTPREDETQYF	TGTGCCAGCAGCACCCCCAGGGAGGATGAGACCCAGTACTTC
TRBV4-1	.	TRBD2	TRBJ2-1	CASRWSSGYNEQFF	TGCGCCAGCCGGTGGTCTAGCGGGTACAATGAGCAGTTCTTC
TRBV5-1	.	TRBD2	TRBJ2-5	CASGWTSGNSNKETQYF	TGCGCCAGCGGATGGACTAGCGGAAATAGTAATAAAGAGACCCAGTACTTC
TRBV4-1	.	TRBD2	TRBJ2-7	CASSQGGASGLYEQYF	TGCGCCAGCAGCCAGGGTGGGGCTAGCGGCCTCTACGAGCAGTACTTC
TRBV2	.	.	TRBJ2-7	CASRGLGGGYEQYF	TGTGCCAGCAGAGGCCTCGGGGGTGGCTACGAGCAGTACTTC
TRBV29-1	.	TRBD2	TRBJ2-6	CSVEEGLAGISGANVLTF	TGCAGCGTTGAAGAAGGCCTAGCGGGAATATCTGGGGCCAACGTCCTGACTTTC
TRBV5-4	.	.	TRBJ2-7	CASSAGTAFEYQYF	TGTGCCAGCAGCGCCGGGACTGCCTTTGAGTACCAGTACTTC
TRBV28	once	TRBD2	TRBJ2-3	CASSLFSGSESDTQYF	TGTGCCAGCAGTTTATTTAGCGGGAGTGAGTCAGATACGCAGTATTTT
TRBV10-2	.	TRBD1	TRBJ2-7	CASSDPGTGPYEQYF	TGCGCCAGCAGTGACCCGGGGACAGGCCCCTACGAGCAGTACTTC
TRBV5-1	.	.	TRBJ2-1	CASSLFDNEQFF	TGCGCCAGCAGCCTTTTCGACAATGAGCAGTTCTTC
TRBV18	.	TRBD1	TRBJ2-1	CASSLTGFNEQFF	TGTGCCAGCTCACTGACAGGGTTCAATGAGCAGTTCTTC
TRBV5-1	few	.	TRBJ2-1	CASSLQESEQFF	TGCGCCAGCAGTTTACAGGAGAGTGAGCAGTTCTTC
TRBV2	.	.	TRBJ2-5	CASSEHETQYF	TGTGCCAGCAGCGAGCATGAGACCCAGTACTTC
TRBV7-3	.	TRBD2	TRBJ2-7	CASSLTLAGTYEQYF	TGTGCCAGCAGCTTAACCCTAGCGGGAACCTACGAGCAGTACTTC
TRBV30	.	TRBD2	TRBJ2-7	CAWGKSGATYEQYF	TGTGCCTGGGGTAAAAGCGGGGCCACCTACGAGCAGTACTTC
TRBV7-2	.	.	TRBJ1-1	CASSQGHANTEAFF	TGTGCCAGCAGCCAGGGACACGCGAACACTGAAGCTTTCTTT
TRBV6-1	.	TRBD1	TRBJ1-6	CASRQGMVFPSPLHF	TGTGCCAGCCGACAGGGAATGGTTTTTCCTTCACCCCTCCACTTT
TRBV7-9	.	TRBD1	TRBJ1-1	CASSSSTGGYTEAFF	TGTGCCAGCAGCTCGTCGACAGGGGGCTACACTGAAGCTTTCTTT
TRBV13	many	.	TRBJ2-7	CASSLAPSYEQYF	TGTGCCAGCAGCTTAGCCCCGTCCTACGAGCAGTACTTC
TRBV10-3	once	TRBD2	TRBJ2-1	CAISPLAGGSGIEQFF	TGTGCCATCAGCCCGCTAGCGGGAGGCAGTGGAATTGAGCAGTTCTTC
TRBV6-5	.	.	TRBJ2-4	CASSPTGYIQYF	TGTGCCAGCAGTCCCACAGGGTACATTCAGTACTTC
TRBV18	.	.	TRBJ2-3	CASSPMDTQYF	TGTGCCAGCTCTCCTATGGATACGCAGTATTTT
TRBV9	.	.	TRBJ2-2	CASSANTGLYTGELFF	TGTGCCAGCAGCGCTAACACGGGACTCTACACCGGGGAGCTGTTTTTT
TRBV29-1	.	TRBD1	TRBJ2-7	CSVELDRASYEQYF	TGCAGCGTTGAATTGGACAGGGCATCCTACGAGCAGTACTTC
TRBV6-1	.	.	TRBJ2-7	CASQQGSSYEQYF	TGTGCCAGTCAGCAGGGAAGCTCCTACGAGCAGTACTTC
TRBV28	.	.	TRBJ2-7	CASSHSSYEQYF	TGTGCCAGCAGTCATAGCTCCTACGAGCAGTACTTC
TRBV5-1	.	TRBD1	TRBJ2-5	CASSLAGTVFETQYF	TGCGCCAGCAGCTTGGCGGGGACAGTTTTTGAGACCCAGTACTTC
TRBV5-1	.	TRBD1	TRBJ1-2	CASSFSGQGGYTF	TGCGCCAGCAGCTTTAGTGGACAGGGTGGCTACACCTTC
TRBV18	.	TRBD1	TRBJ2-7	CASSRAGTGLYEQYF	TGTGCCAGCTCCCGCGCCGGGACAGGGCTCTACGAGCAGTACTTC
TRBV10-2	.	.	TRBJ1-2	CASQDGANYGYTF	TGCGCCAGCCAGGACGGGGCTAACTATGGCTACACCTTC
TRBV7-9	.	.	TRBJ1-1	CSSSLRGTEAFF	TGTTCCAGCAGCTTAAGGGGCACTGAAGCTTTCTTT
TRBV6-5	.	TRBD1	TRBJ1-1	CASSAGTALFEAFF	TGTGCCAGCAGTGCCGGGACAGCATTATTTGAAGCTTTCTTT
TRBV7-3	.	TRBD2	TRBJ2-3	CASSLAGEVTDTQYF	TGTGCCAGCAGCCTAGCGGGAGAAGTGACGGATACGCAGTATTTT
TRBV10-1	.	.	TRBJ2-2	CASSDGSDGELFF	TGCGCCAGCAGTGACGGTAGCGATGGGGAGCTGTTTTTT
TRBV18	.	.	TRBJ2-2	CASSPPARGTNTGELFF	TGTGCCAGCTCACCACCGGCGCGCGGGACCAACACCGGGGAGCTGTTTTTT
TRBV7-9	.	.	TRBJ2-1	CASSLAGVIDNEQFF	TGTGCCAGCAGCTTAGCAGGGGTTATCGACAATGAGCAGTTCTTC
TRBV2	.	.	TRBJ2-7	CASSGWDNRKNYEQYF	TGTGCCAGCAGTGGATGGGACAATCGAAAAAATTACGAGCAGTACTTC
TRBV5-5	.	TRBD1	TRBJ2-3	CASSFVGQGVDTQYF	TGTGCCAGCAGCTTTGTGGGACAGGGAGTAGATACGCAGTATTTT